This T cell receptor beta chain stems from a study of identical twins. Whole-study findings and limits: The presence of invariant MAIT and iNKT cells could partly confound analyses of zero-insertion sequences.

TCRdb re-analysed the 5' RACE reads in MiXCR, keeping a single row per CDR3 protein. The sample lists a few hundred thousand distinct CDR3 sequences, about 16% occurring once. This clonotype was found a few times. Its antigen remains unidentified. In germline, CDR1 is SGHDT, CDR2 YYEEEE. V dropped 3 bases and J dropped 6 bases, with 15 bases sitting between them. This CDR3 is 14 amino acids long. Healthy Caucasians provided all donations. This same sample was also part of a study on yellow fever vaccine responses in identical twins.

The receptor was isolated from a woman aged 18-29 years in good health. The chain is built from TRBV5-6 and TRBJ1-1; a weak D match, TRBD1 (5 bases). Sample: CD4+ T cells sorted from blood. The CDR3 is CASSYDRLLPEAFF. The CDR3 nucleotides read TGTGCCAGCAGCTACGACAGACTCCTTCCTGAAGCTTTCTTT.